This TCR beta chain was captured in a study of blood T cell repertoires in COVID-19. Per germline, CDR1 KGHSH and CDR2 LQKENI. The ends were cut back, 6 bases at V and 0 bases at J, with 11 bases in the middle. The CDR3 runs to 15 residues. TCRdb keeps only in-frame clones here, not all; method: immunoSEQ multiplex PCR. The sample has fewer than 500,000 clones, roughly 87% seen once; the top ten hold 0.7%. The sample consisted of PBMCs or T cells enriched from blood (not recorded which). The genes are TRBV18 and TRBJ1-4; tentatively, D is TRBD1 (5 bases). This clonotype originated in a young woman who had recovered from COVID-19. CDR3 sequence (DNA): TGTGCCAGCTCGCGTTCGACAGCAACTAATGAAAAACTGTTTTTT. Protein sequence: CASSRSTATNEKLFF.